This is a list of T cell receptor beta chains from one sample in a study of glioma-infiltrating T cells after dendritic cell vaccination. TCRdb's copy holds only in-frame clones and misses some; the assay was immunoSEQ multiplex PCR. The data contain about 92,000 clones, over 75% of them singletons. Sequenced here: blood, sampled before dendritic cell vaccination. The receptors shown here come from a human donor with glioblastoma. Each CDR3 is given with its conserved first and last residue. Fields, in order: J gene, CDR3 length, V gene, CDR3 protein.

TRBJ1-2 14 TRBV15 CATSRGRENYGYTF
TRBJ2-2 17 TRBV9 CASSVDLAGGNTGELFF
TRBJ2-7 15 TRBV19 CASKPGQASSYEQYF
TRBJ2-7 16 TRBV5-4 CASSMMEASGTYEQYF
TRBJ2-5 13 TRBV2 CASSEQGGQTQYF
TRBJ1-1 14 TRBV25-1 CASSLPGQNTEAFF
TRBJ2-3 15 TRBV30 CAWRDTPYNTDAQYF
TRBJ1-5 12 TRBV7-9 CASSPGQGPQHF
TRBJ1-1 12 TRBV16 CASSPWGVEAFF
TRBJ2-6 14 TRBV27 CASMHTWGANVLTF
TRBJ1-5 12 TRBV28 CANPPQRQPQHF
TRBJ2-1 16 TRBV7-3 CASSQPIAGGGNEQFF
TRBJ1-1 14 TRBV10-3 CAISRQGMNTEAFF
TRBJ2-3 16 TRBV4-1 CASSQDFGDLGDTQYF
TRBJ2-2 15 TRBV6-5 CASSKDRLNTGELFF
TRBJ2-7 16 TRBV7-6 CASSLVGTSGSYEQYF
TRBJ2-7 12 TRBV27 CASSLNSYEQYF
TRBJ1-2 14 TRBV7-6 CASSPRQGAEGYTF
TRBJ1-2 17 TRBV27 CASSFLVRRGLNYGYTF
TRBJ2-3 16 TRBV11-3 CASSFGTSGAADTQYF
TRBJ2-7 13 TRBV6-1 CASRRTGVYEQYF
TRBJ2-1 16 TRBV6-6 CASSYSIGAGRNEQFF
TRBJ1-2 13 TRBV6-4 CASSEGDNYGYTF
TRBJ1-2 16 TRBV2 CASRNYGTGTNYGYTF
TRBJ2-5 18 TRBV2 CASSPRLAGLPTSETQYF
TRBJ2-3 15 TRBV15 CATSRETSSTDTQYF